These T cell receptor beta chains were read from a single sample in a study of T cells in Graves' hyperthyroidism and ophthalmopathy. TCRdb processed the multiplex PCR reads anew with MiXCR; each CDR3 protein has one entry. The data show 650,000 to 700,000 distinct CDR3 sequences, roughly 17% seen once. What was sequenced was blood. The receptors derive from a man in his forties or fifties with Graves' hyperthyroidism. Each CDR3 is given with its conserved first and last residue. Each record gives: clone size, CDR3 length, D gene, V gene, J gene, CDR3 protein, CDR3 DNA. The D gene is left open where the match is weak. Size tells how often a clone was seen (once, few, many) or the class of an expanded clone, and some rows leave it out.

many	13	TRBD1	TRBV28	TRBJ2-4	CASSLGTGHIQYF	TGTGCCAGCAGTTTAGGGACAGGGCACATTCAGTACTTC
-	13	-	TRBV27	TRBJ2-2	CASRTRSTGELFF	TGTGCCAGCAGAACCCGATCTACCGGGGAGCTGTTTTTT
-	12	-	TRBV20-1	TRBJ2-1	CSASKAVGEQSF	TGCAGTGCTAGTAAGGCAGTGGGTGAGCAGTCCTTC
many	12	-	TRBV18	TRBJ2-1	CASSPRGLEQFF	TGTGCCAGCTCACCACGGGGTTTGGAGCAGTTCTTC
-	13	-	TRBV6-2/TRBV6-3	TRBJ1-1	CASSYKRNTEAFF	TGTGCCAGCAGTTACAAGCGTAACACTGAAGCTTTCTTT
few	15	TRBD2	TRBV9	TRBJ2-1	CASSSGLARPGEQFF	TGTGCCAGCAGCTCGGGACTAGCGAGGCCTGGTGAGCAGTTCTTC
few	17	TRBD2	TRBV5-1	TRBJ2-1	CASSWGGGPSSYNEQFF	TGCGCCAGCAGCTGGGGGGGTGGGCCGAGCTCCTACAATGAGCAGTTCTTC
many	16	TRBD2	TRBV7-9	TRBJ2-3	CASSAILAGGTDTQYF	TGTGCCAGCAGCGCAATACTAGCGGGGGGCACAGATACGCAGTATTTT
-	13	-	TRBV10-1	TRBJ2-2	CASSGVMTGELFF	TGCGCCAGCTCGGGGGTTATGACCGGGGAGCTGTTTTTT
many	13	-	TRBV24-1	TRBJ2-1	CATHEEGSNEQFF	TGTGCCACCCATGAGGAAGGGTCCAATGAGCAGTTCTTC
many	16	TRBD2	TRBV5-8	TRBJ2-1	CASSLANLAVHNEQFF	TGTGCCAGCAGCTTGGCCAATCTAGCGGTCCACAATGAGCAGTTCTTC
many	15	TRBD1	TRBV28	TRBJ1-1	CASSSAGTGHTEAFF	TGTGCCAGCAGTTCCGCCGGGACAGGGCACACTGAAGCTTTCTTT
-	16	-	TRBV30	TRBJ1-5	CAWSLSSRTSNQPQHF	TGTGCCTGGAGTCTTTCTTCACGGACGAGCAATCAGCCCCAGCATTTT
-	14	-	TRBV2	TRBJ2-7	CASSFQARSYEQYF	TGTGCCAGCAGTTTCCAGGCTAGATCCTACGAGCAGTACTTC
many	13	TRBD2	TRBV28	TRBJ2-3	CASRSSGRDTQYF	TGTGCCAGCAGGAGTAGCGGGAGAGATACGCAGTATTTT
many	15	-	TRBV11-2	TRBJ2-7	CASSQSGPRPPEQYF	TGTGCCAGCAGCCAATCCGGACCAAGGCCCCCCGAGCAGTACTTC
many	13	TRBD1	TRBV12-3/TRBV12-4	TRBJ2-5	CASRRTGVETQYF	TGTGCCAGCAGACGAACAGGGGTGGAGACCCAGTACTTC
-	12	-	TRBV7-2	TRBJ2-5	CASSRSEETQYF	TGTGCCAGCAGCCGCAGCGAAGAGACCCAGTACTTC
many	14	-	TRBV20-1	TRBJ2-7	CSAGDFSPSYEQYF	TGCAGTGCTGGAGACTTCTCCCCTTCCTACGAGCAGTACTTC
-	14	-	TRBV5-1	TRBJ2-1	CASSLARSNNEQFF	TGCGCCAGCAGCTTGGCTAGGTCGAACAATGAGCAGTTCTTC
-	17	TRBD1	TRBV28	TRBJ1-5	CASSLSPGQGVIQPQHF	TGTGCCAGCAGTTTATCTCCGGGACAGGGGGTTATTCAGCCCCAGCATTTT
many	12	-	TRBV30	TRBJ1-4	CAWSSSDEKLFF	TGTGCCTGGAGTAGCTCAGATGAAAAACTGTTTTTT
-	15	-	TRBV19	TRBJ1-6	CASSASIQGGSPLHF	TGTGCCAGTAGTGCAAGTATCCAGGGCGGTTCACCCCTCCACTTT
few	15	-	TRBV15	TRBJ2-7	CATSRDRGLSYEQYF	TGTGCCACCAGCAGAGATAGGGGTCTGTCCTACGAGCAGTACTTC
many	14	-	TRBV6-6	TRBJ2-7	CASSYGAVPYEQYF	TGTGCCAGCAGTTACGGGGCGGTCCCCTACGAGCAGTACTTC
many	14	TRBD1	TRBV11-2	TRBJ1-4	CASSLRPGGEKLFF	TGTGCCAGCAGCTTACGGCCAGGGGGCGAAAAACTGTTTTTT
few	13	-	TRBV7-8	TRBJ2-7	CASSSLRMGEQYF	TGTGCCAGCAGCTCCCTTCGGATGGGGGAGCAGTACTTC
-	16	TRBD1	TRBV2	TRBJ2-6	CASSDDRGFGANVLAF	TGTGCCAGCAGTGATGACAGGGGGTTTGGGGCCAACGTCCTGGCTTTC